The source of this TCR beta chain is a study of T cell responses to AZD1222 COVID-19 vaccine. Only in-frame clones appear in the TCRdb table, and some are missing; sequencing was by immunoSEQ multiplex PCR. The table shows some 180,000 clones, with roughly 89% occurring only once. The CDR3 runs to 18 residues. Per the germline V gene, CDR1 is MNHNY and CDR2 is SVGAGI (reference sequence). The ends lost 5 bases at V and 8 bases at J; junction bases unmatched: 17. This clonotype was sampled from an adult who received the AZD1222 COVID-19 vaccine. The sample here was peripheral blood, taken 28 days after the second AZD1222 dose. The rearrangement links TRBV6-6 to TRBJ2-1; 11 bases map to TRBD1. The CDR3 protein is CASSPTITGTGGGHEQFF. CDR3 coding DNA: TGTGCCAGCAGTCCGACGATAACCGGGACAGGGGGTGGGCATGAGCAGTTCTTC.